This T cell receptor beta chain was sequenced in a study of blood T cells in healthy people across ages. The use of a sample-barcoded 5' primer and a J-beta primer mix characterized a second PCR of about 7 to 12 cycles. One entry per CDR3 protein results from TCRdb running MiXCR on the 5' RACE reads. The sample yields fewer than 800,000 distinct CDR3 sequences, 32% seen once. CDR1 is LNHDA and CDR2 is SQIVND in the germline V gene (reference sequence). CDR3 length: 14 amino acids. V dropped 3 bases and J dropped 6 bases, with 12 bases sitting between them. This clonotype has a count of ten or more. Each sample provided at least 5 micrograms of extracted total RNA.

The J gene is TRBJ2-1, the V gene TRBV19; D is ambiguous. The sample taken for sequencing was blood. This clonotype was sampled from an elderly woman in good health. CDR3 DNA: TGTGCCAGTAGTATCGCCAGAGGAGCCAATGAGCAGTTCTTC. Its protein product is CASSIARGANEQFF.